These 17 T cell receptor beta chains came from one sample sequenced in a study of blood T cell repertoires in COVID-19. Repertoires were generated with immunoSEQ multiplex PCR, while TCRdb's copy carries only in-frame clones and drops some. The sample comprises some 300,000 clones, roughly 86% of which are singletons, and about 1.7% rests with the top ten. Sequences were obtained from peripheral blood. The origin of the receptors is a woman in her twenties or thirties with COVID-19, enrolled during active disease.

This clone was detected many times. CDR3 region: CSVAGRGTSMNTEAFF. CDR3 nucleotides: TGCAGCGTTGCCGGCAGGGGCACTTCGATGAACACTGAAGCTTTCTTT. The chain joins TRBV29-1 to TRBJ1-1, with a tentative D call TRBD1 (6 bases). CDR3 size: 16 residues. With 4 bases removed from V and 0 bases from J, the gap between germline ends came to 18 bases. The germline V gene has CDR1 SQVTM and CDR2 ANQGSEA.

The chain links TRBV18 to TRBJ1-5; D not certain. CDR1 is KGHSH and CDR2 is LQKENI in the germline V gene. V was pared by 2 bases and J by 5 bases, with 10 bases between. CDR3 length: 14 amino acids. CDR3 DNA: TGTGCCAGCTCACCATTTAGCGGCGATCAGCCCCAGCATTTT. It specifies CASSPFSGDQPQHF. Looking up the rest from reference TRBV18 and TRBJ1-5 gives the full variable domain: NAGVMQNPRHLVRRRGQEARLRCSPMKGHSHVYWYRQLPEEGLKFMVYLQKENIIDESGMPKERFSAEFPKEGPSILRIQQVVRGDSAAYFCASSPFSGDQPQHFGDGTRLSIL.

This chain uses TRBV19 with TRBJ1-1; 7 bases are a match to TRBD1. V gave up 6 bases and J gave up 4 bases; unmatched junction bases: 5. Germline V gene data show CDR1 as LNHDA and CDR2 as SQIVND (reference sequence). The CDR3 sequence is 13 residues long. CDR3 in DNA: TGTGCCAGTAGCCCTCCAGGGGGCACTGAAGCTTTCTTT. It codes for CASSPPGGTEAFF.

The CDR3 loop reads CAWSVRGIGQPQHF. Here the CDR3 DNA reads TGTGCCTGGAGTGTACGGGGGATCGGACAGCCCCAGCATTTT. The chain couples TRBV30 to TRBJ1-5; possible D gene TRBD1, 5 bases. The V end lost 0 bases, the J end lost 7 bases, and 13 bases lay between the germline ends. CDR1 and CDR2 from the germline V gene are GTSNPN and SVGIG (reference sequence). The CDR3 runs to 14 residues.

This clone was found once. The gene calls are TRBV7-2 and TRBJ2-3, with D unclear. The V gene's germline CDR1 is SGHTA and CDR2 FQGNSA. The CDR3 is 13 residues long. Trimming took off 6 bases at V and 4 bases at J, with 11 bases between the two ends. In nucleotides, the CDR3 is TGTGCCAGCAGGGGCTTGATATCAGATACGCAGTATTTT. Translated: CASRGLISDTQYF.

The V gene is TRBV6-5, the J gene TRBJ1-5; TRBD1 is a possible D gene (6 bases). V shed 6 bases and J shed 6 bases, with 18 bases lying between them. The length of the CDR3 is 15 residues. CDR1 and CDR2 from the germline V gene are MNHEY and SVGAGI. CDR3 residues: CASSRDMGKGQPQHF. Written as DNA, the CDR3 is TGTGCCAGCAGCAGGGACATGGGGAAAGGTCAGCCCCAGCATTTT.

The V gene is TRBV7-9, the J gene TRBJ1-2; the match to TRBD1 covers 9 bases. The germline gives CDR1 SEHNR, CDR2 FQNEAQ (reference sequence). CDR3 size: 14 residues. With V trimmed by 4 bases and J by 5 bases, 5 bases remained unmatched. CDR3 sequence (DNA): TGTGCCAGCAGCTCCACAGGGGGCGGGTATGGCTACACCTTC. It yields the protein CASSSTGGGYGYTF.

V usage is TRBV7-2 and J usage is TRBJ2-5; 16 positions agree with TRBD2. The junction had 11 bases not matched to a gene; V was cut back by 5 bases and J by 5 bases. Looked up from germline, CDR1 is SGHTA and CDR2 is FQGNSA. The CDR3 extends over 18 amino acids. The CDR3 region has the DNA TGTGCCAGCAGCAAACCGGGACTAGCGGGGGGGCGTGGTGAGACCCAGTACTTC. This sequence encodes CASSKPGLAGGRGETQYF.

The J gene is TRBJ2-4, the V gene TRBV23-1; perhaps TRBD1 as D (5 bases). TRBV23-1 is an ORF; its function is uncertain. The CDR3 contains 13 residues. The V and J ends lost 6 bases and 0 bases respectively, with 6 bases between them. CDR3 bases: TGCGCCAGCAGGACAGTAGCCAAAAACATTCAGTACTTC. Residues: CASRTVAKNIQYF.

This clone was seen just once. The genes are TRBV4-1 and TRBJ1-3; D possibly corresponds to TRBD1 (5 bases). CDR3 length equals 15 residues. V was pared by 5 bases and J by 1 base, with 12 bases between. CDR1 is MGHRA and CDR2 is YSYEKL in the germline V gene. The CDR3 region is CASSFGRGSGNTIYF. The CDR3 DNA reads TGCGCCAGCAGCTTTGGAAGGGGATCTGGAAACACCATATATTTT.

This chain connects TRBV12-3 or TRBV12-4 to TRBJ1-1, with 8 bases lining up with TRBD1. The CDR3 spans 13 residues. J was trimmed by 7 bases and V by 3 bases; bases with no gene match: 4. In nucleotides, the CDR3 is TGTGCCAGCAGTTTGGACAGGGCCCTTGAAGCTTTCTTT. Encoded protein: CASSLDRALEAFF.

The chain couples TRBV6-5 to TRBJ2-7, with D tentatively TRBD1 (5 bases). The CDR3 runs 14 residues. Trimming pared 0 bases from V and 2 bases from J, leaving 8 bases between. CDR1 and CDR2 (germline): MNHEY, SVGAGI. The chain's CDR3 is CASSYSAGPYEQYV. The CDR3 DNA sequence: TGTGCCAGCAGTTACTCGGCAGGGCCCTACGAGCAGTACGTC.

This rearrangement joins TRBV5-1 to TRBJ2-3, with TRBD1 as a possible D gene (5 bases). The germline V gene has CDR1 SGHRS and CDR2 YFSETQ. The CDR3 spans 13 residues. Trimming took 4 bases from V and 5 from J, leaving 11 bases between them. For the CDR3, the DNA is TGCGCCAGCAGCCCGGGTCAGGGAGATACGCAGTATTTT. Translated: CASSPGQGDTQYF.

V usage is TRBV4-3 and J usage is TRBJ2-3; 7 nucleotides match TRBD2. CDR3 length equals 15 residues. V was pared by 0 bases and J by 5 bases, with 5 bases of the junction left unmatched. In germline, CDR1 is LGHNA, CDR2 YSLEER. CDR3 nucleotides: TGCGCCAGCAGCCAAGAGTCCAGCGGGGTAGATACGCAGTATTTT. It yields the protein CASSQESSGVDTQYF.

The rearrangement joins TRBV7-2 to TRBJ2-7, with 8 positions matching TRBD2. V trimming: 1 base; J trimming: 0 bases; junction bases outside the gene matches: 2. Per germline, CDR1 SGHTA and CDR2 FQGNSA. The CDR3 has 15 amino acids. Here the CDR3 DNA reads TGTGCCAGCAGCTTAGGAGCGGGGGCCTCCTACGAGCAGTACTTC. Its translation: CASSLGAGASYEQYF.

Only a few counts were recorded for this clone. The chain carries TRBV21-1 and TRBJ1-5; TRBD1 is the table's D call, not checked against the DNA. TRBV21-1 has pseudogene status. CDR3 length: 15 residues. This CDR3 is CASSSPRGLNQPQHF. The CDR3 DNA reads as TGTGCCAGCAGCTCCCCGAGGGGGTTGAATCAGCCCCAGCATTTT.

The gene calls are TRBV27 and TRBJ2-5; D possibly corresponds to TRBD1 (6 bases). Germline V CDR1 and CDR2: MNHEY, SMNVEV (reference sequence). Deletions cut 5 bases from V and 1 base from J, with 8 bases between. There are 13 residues in the CDR3. The CDR3 DNA reads TGTGCCAGCAGTGGGGGCACCCAAGAGACCCAGTACTTC. This gives the protein CASSGGTQETQYF.